The clone carrying this T cell receptor (beta chain) was counted at least ten times. Its cognate antigen is unknown. The data were obtained in a study of T cells in Graves' hyperthyroidism and ophthalmopathy. Study-level background: Prior to any treatment, at the point of initial diagnosis, peripheral blood was collected.

Regarding the study as a whole: Blood also showed most of the thyroid clonotypes that were expanded above 0.001.

Regions amplified from RNA transcripts were the TCR beta CDR3 regions. The HTBI primer set was used in a first-round RT-PCR of the TCR CDR3. MiXCR, run by TCRdb on the multiplex PCR reads, gives a single entry per CDR3 protein. The data hold 350,000 to 450,000 distinct CDR3 sequences, with roughly 13% observed a single time. This CDR3 contains 16 residues. Per the germline V gene, CDR1 is SEHNR and CDR2 is FQNEAQ (reference sequence). V lost 8 bases to trimming and J lost 6 bases; unmatched junction nucleotides: 17. Exclusions: uncontrolled infection, other autoimmune disease, pregnancy, lactation. Diagnosis rested on symptoms, serum thyroxine and TRAb, thyroid ultrasound, and orbital computed tomography.

Sequenced: blood. The origin of this receptor is a man aged 50-59 years with Graves' ophthalmopathy. The chain carries TRBV7-9 and TRBJ2-7; the match to TRBD2 covers 9 bases. The CDR3 loop reads CASHRTGTSRSTEQYF. The CDR3 DNA reads as TGTGCCAGCCACCGAACCGGGACTAGCAGGTCGACCGAGCAGTACTTC.